This T cell receptor beta chain originates from a study of T cells expressing NK-cell markers. Study findings and constraints: About 1.0-7.0% of CD8+ T cells in roughly six donors belonged to dominant NKG2C+ clonotypes.

There are 14 residues in the CDR3. For TCR beta, cDNA was produced by 5'RACE template switching with UMIs. TCRdb reprocessed the 5' RACE reads, with one entry per CDR3 protein and no DNA. Its clone listing holds about 150,000 distinct CDR3 sequences. As for this clonotype: Its antigen is undetermined.

The sequencing input was blood T cells: a sorted CD56 or NKG2C T cell subset, CD4+ or CD8+ T cells, or bulk PBMC T cells (not recorded which). The sequence was obtained from a woman aged 50 to 60 in good health. The rearrangement uses TRBV21-1 and TRBJ2-5; checking the TCRdb D call of TRBD1 is not possible without DNA. TRBV21-1 is a pseudogene. The CDR3 sequence: CASSKRGLEETQYF.